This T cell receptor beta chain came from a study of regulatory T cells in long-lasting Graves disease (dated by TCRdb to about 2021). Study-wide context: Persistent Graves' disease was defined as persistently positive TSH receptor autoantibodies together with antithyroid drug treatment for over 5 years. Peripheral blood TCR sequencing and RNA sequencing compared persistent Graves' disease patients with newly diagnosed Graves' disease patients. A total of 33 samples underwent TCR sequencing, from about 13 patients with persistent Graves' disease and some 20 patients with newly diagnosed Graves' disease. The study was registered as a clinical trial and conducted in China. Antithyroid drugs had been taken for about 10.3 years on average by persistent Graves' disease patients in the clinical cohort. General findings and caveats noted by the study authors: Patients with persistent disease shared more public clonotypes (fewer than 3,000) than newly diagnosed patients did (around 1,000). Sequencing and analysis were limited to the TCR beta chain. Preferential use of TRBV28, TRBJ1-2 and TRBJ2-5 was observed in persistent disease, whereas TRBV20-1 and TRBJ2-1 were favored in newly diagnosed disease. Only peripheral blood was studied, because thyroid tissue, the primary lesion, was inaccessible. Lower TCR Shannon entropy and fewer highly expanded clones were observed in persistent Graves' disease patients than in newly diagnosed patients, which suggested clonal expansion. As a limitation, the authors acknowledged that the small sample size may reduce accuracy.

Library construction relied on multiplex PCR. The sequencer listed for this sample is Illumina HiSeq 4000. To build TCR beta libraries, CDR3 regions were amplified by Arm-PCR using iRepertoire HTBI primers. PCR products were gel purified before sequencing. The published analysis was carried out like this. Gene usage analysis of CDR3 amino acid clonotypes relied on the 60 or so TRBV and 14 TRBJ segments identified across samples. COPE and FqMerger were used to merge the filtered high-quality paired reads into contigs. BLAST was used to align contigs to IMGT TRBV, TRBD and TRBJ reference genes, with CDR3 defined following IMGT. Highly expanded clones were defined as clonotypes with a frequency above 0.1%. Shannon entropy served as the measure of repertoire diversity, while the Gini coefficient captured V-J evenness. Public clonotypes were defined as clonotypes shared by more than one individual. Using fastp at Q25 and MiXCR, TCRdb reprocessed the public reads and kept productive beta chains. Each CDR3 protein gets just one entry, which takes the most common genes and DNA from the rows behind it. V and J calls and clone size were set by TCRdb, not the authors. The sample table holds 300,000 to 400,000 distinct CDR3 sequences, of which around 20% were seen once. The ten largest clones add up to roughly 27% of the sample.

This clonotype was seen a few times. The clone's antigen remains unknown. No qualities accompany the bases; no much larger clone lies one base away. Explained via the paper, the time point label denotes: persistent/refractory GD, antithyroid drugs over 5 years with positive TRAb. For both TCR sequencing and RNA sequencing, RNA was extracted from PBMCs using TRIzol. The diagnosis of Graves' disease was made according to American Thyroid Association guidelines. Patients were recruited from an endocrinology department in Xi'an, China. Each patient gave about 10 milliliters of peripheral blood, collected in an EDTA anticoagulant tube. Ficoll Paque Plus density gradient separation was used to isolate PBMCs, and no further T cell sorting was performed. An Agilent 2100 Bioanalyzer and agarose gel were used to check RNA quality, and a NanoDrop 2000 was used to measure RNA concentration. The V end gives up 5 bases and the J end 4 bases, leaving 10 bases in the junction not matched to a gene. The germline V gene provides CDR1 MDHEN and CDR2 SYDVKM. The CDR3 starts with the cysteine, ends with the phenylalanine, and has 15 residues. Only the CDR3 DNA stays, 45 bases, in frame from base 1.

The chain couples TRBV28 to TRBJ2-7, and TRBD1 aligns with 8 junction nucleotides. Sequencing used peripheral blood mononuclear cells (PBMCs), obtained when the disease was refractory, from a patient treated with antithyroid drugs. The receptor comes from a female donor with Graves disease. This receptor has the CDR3 CASSPTGGPPYEQYF. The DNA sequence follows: TGTGCCAGCAGTCCCACAGGGGGTCCACCTTACGAGCAGTACTTC. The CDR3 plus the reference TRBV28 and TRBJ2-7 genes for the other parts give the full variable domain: DVKVTQSSRYLVKRTGEKVFLECVQDMDHENMFWYRQDPGLGLRLIYFSYDVKMKEKGDIPEGYSVSREKKERFSLILESASTNQTSMYLCASSPTGGPPYEQYFGPGTRLTVT.